This TCR beta chain came from a study of T cells in Graves' hyperthyroidism and ophthalmopathy. Amplification of TCR beta CDR3 regions used RNA as the template. The TCR CDR3 first-round RT-PCR relied on the HTBI primer set. Using its own MiXCR run on the multiplex PCR reads, TCRdb lists one record per CDR3 protein. This sample has more than 300,000 distinct CDR3 sequences, with about a fifth found just once. This clonotype was found once. The CDR3 spans 13 residues. Germline CDR1 is LNHDA and CDR2 is SQIVND (reference sequence). V lost 3 bases and J lost 3; bases outside the gene matches: 2. This sequence joins TRBV19 and TRBJ2-7; 7 bases match TRBD1. The sequenced sample was blood. This receptor was identified in a young man with Graves' ophthalmopathy. The chain's CDR3 is CASSIGTDYEQYF. In DNA form, the CDR3 reads TGTGCCAGTAGTATCGGGACAGACTACGAGCAGTACTTC.